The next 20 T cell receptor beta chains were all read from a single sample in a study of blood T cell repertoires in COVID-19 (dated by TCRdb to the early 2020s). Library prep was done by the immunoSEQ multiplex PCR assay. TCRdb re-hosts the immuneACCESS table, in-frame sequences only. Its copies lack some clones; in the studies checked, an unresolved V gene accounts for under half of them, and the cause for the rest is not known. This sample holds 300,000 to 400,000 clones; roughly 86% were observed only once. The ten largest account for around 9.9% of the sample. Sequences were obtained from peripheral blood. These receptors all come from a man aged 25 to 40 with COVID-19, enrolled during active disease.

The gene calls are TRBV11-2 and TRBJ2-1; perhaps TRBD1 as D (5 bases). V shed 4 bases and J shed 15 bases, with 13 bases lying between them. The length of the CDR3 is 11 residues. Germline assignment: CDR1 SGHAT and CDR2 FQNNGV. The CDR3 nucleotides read TGTGCCAGCAGCTCCTCCAGGGTTAGGTTCTTC. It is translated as CASSSSRVRFF.

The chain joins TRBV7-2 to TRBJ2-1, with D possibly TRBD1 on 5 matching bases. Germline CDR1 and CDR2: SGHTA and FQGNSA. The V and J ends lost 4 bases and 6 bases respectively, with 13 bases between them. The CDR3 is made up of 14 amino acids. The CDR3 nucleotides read TGTGCCAGCAGCTGGGGCCCCGATGGCAATGAGCAGTTCTTC. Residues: CASSWGPDGNEQFF.

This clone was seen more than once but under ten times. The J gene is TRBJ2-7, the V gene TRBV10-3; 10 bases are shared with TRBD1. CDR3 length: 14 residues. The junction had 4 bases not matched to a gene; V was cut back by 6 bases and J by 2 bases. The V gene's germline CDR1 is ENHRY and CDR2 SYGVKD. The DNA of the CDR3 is TGTGCCATCAGCCGGGACAGGGGTCCCTACGAGCAGTACTTC. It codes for CAISRDRGPYEQYF.

CDR3 DNA: TGCAGCGCCCAAAGGGAGCTCGGACCGCGGGGCACAGATACGCAGTATTTT. The encoded protein is CSAQRELGPRGTDTQYF. The J gene is TRBJ2-3, the V gene TRBV29-1; tentative D call: TRBD2 (5 bases). This CDR3 region has 17 residues. Trimming left V 7 bases short and J 1 base short, with 24 bases between. CDR1 is SQVTM and CDR2 is ANQGSEA in the germline V gene.

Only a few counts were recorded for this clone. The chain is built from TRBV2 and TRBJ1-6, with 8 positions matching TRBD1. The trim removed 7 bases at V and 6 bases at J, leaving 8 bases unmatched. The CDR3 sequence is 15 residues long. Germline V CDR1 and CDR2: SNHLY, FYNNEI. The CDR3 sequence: CASTRGTGRNSPLHF. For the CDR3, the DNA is TGTGCCAGCACCCGAGGGACAGGTCGTAATTCACCCCTCCACTTT.

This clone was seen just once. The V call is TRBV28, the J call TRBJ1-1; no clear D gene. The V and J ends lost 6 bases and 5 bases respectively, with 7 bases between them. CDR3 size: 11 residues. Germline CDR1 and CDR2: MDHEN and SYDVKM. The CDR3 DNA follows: TGTGCCAGCAGCCCGAGGACTGAAGCTTTCTTT. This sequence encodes CASSPRTEAFF.

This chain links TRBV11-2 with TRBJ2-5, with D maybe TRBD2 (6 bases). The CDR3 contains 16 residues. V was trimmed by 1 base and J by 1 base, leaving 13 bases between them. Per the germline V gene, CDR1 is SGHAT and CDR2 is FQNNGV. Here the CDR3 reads CASSLVGSSAQETQYF. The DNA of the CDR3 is TGTGCCAGCAGCTTAGTCGGTTCTAGCGCCCAAGAGACCCAGTACTTC. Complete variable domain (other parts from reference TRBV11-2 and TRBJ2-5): EAGVAQSPRYKIIEKRQSVAFWCNPISGHATLYWYQQILGQGPKLLIQFQNNGVVDDSQLPKDRFSAERLKGVDSTLKIQPAKLEDSAVYLCASSLVGSSAQETQYFGPGTRLLVL.

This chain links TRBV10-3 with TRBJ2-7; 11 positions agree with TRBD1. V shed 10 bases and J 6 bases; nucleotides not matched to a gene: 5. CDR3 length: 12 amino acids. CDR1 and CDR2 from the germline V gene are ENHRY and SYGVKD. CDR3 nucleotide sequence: TGTGCCACGGGACAGGGGGGAGCCGAGCAGTACTTC. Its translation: CATGQGGAEQYF.

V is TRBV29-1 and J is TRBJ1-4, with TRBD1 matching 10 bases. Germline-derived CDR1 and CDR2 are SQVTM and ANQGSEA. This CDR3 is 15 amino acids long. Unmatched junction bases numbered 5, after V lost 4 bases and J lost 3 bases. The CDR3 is CSVGLGTGANEKLFF. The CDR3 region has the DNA TGCAGCGTTGGACTCGGGACAGGGGCTAATGAAAAACTGTTTTTT.

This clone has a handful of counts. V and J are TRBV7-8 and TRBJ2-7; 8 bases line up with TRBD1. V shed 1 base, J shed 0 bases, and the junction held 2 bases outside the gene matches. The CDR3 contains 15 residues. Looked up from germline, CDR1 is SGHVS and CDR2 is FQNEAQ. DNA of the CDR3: TGTGCCAGCAGCTTAGGGACAGGGTTCTCCTACGAGCAGTACTTC. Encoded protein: CASSLGTGFSYEQYF.

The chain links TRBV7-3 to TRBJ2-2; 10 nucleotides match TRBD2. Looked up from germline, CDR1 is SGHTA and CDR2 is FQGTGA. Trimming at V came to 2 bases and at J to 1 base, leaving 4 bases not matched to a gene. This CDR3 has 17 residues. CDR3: CASSLGSSGGNTGELFF. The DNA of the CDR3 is TGTGCCAGCAGCTTAGGATCTAGCGGGGGGAACACCGGGGAGCTGTTTTTT.

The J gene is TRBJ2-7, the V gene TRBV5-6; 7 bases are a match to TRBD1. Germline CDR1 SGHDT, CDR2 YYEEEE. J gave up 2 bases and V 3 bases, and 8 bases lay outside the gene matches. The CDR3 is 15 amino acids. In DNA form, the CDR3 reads TGTGCCAGCAGCTCATCAGGGGGATCCCCCTACGAGCAGTACTTC. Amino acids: CASSSSGGSPYEQYF.

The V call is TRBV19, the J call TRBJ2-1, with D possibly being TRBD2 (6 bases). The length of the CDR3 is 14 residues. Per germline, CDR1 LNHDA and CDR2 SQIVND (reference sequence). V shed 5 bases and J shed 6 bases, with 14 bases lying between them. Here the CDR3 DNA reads TGTGCCAGTAGTCTCGGGCTGGGGGGCAATGAGCAGTTCTTC. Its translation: CASSLGLGGNEQFF.

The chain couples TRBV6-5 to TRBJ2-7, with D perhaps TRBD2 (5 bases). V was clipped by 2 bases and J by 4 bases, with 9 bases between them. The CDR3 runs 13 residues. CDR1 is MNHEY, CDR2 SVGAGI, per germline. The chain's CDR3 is CASSYAPGYEQYF. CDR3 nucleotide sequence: TGTGCCAGCAGTTACGCCCCGGGGTACGAGCAGTACTTC.

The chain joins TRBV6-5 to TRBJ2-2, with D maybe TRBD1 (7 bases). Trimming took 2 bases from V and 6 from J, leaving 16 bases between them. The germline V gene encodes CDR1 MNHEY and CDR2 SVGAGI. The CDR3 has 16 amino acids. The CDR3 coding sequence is TGTGCCAGCAGTTACAAGTGGCAGGGGGGAGCCGGGGAGCTGTTTTTT. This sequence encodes CASSYKWQGGAGELFF.

As DNA, the CDR3 is TGTGCCTGGAGTTCCCTCCCGGGGTCCGAGACCCAGTACTTC. It is translated as CAWSSLPGSETQYF. The rearrangement joins TRBV30 to TRBJ2-5; D may be TRBD2 (5 bases). CDR1 and CDR2 from the germline V gene are GTSNPN and SVGIG (reference sequence). The CDR3 has 14 residues. V was clipped by 2 bases and J by 5 bases, with 15 bases between them.

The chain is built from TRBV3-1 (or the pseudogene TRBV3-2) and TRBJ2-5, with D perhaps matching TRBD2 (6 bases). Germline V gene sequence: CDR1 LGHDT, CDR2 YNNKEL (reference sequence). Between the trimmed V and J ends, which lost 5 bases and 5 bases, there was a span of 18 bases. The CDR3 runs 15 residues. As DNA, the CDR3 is TGTGCCAGCAGCTACCTACCGGGACTTACTGAGACCCAGTACTTC. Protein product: CASSYLPGLTETQYF.

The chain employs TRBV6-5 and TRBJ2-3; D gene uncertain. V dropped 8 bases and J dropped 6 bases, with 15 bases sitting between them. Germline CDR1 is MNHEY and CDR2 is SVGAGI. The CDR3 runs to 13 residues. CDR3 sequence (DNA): TGTGCCAGCGGAGAGCTGAATCGGGATACGCAGTATTTT. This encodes CASGELNRDTQYF.

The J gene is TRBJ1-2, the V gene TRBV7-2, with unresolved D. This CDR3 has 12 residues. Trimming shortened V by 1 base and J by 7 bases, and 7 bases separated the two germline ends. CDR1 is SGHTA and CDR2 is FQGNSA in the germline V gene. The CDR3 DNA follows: TGTGCCAGCAGCTTAGAGAGGGCTGGCTACACCTTC. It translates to CASSLERAGYTF.

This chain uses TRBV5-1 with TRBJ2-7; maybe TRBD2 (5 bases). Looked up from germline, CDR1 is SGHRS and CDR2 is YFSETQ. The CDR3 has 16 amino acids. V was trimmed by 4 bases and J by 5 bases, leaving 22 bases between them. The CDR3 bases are TGCGCCAGCAGCCCAACCCCGACGACCCTGGGAGACGAGCAGTACTTC. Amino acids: CASSPTPTTLGDEQYF.